One and the same sample provided the 16 T cell receptor beta chains below, sequenced in a study of blood T cell repertoires in COVID-19. Clones were read by immunoSEQ multiplex PCR, and TCRdb kept only the in-frame ones, dropping some. The profile shows roughly 200,000 clones, roughly 80% of them singletons. Source material: peripheral blood. The receptors originated from a man between 60 and 75 years old with acute or convalescent COVID-19.

The chain couples TRBV29-1 to TRBJ2-7; 7 bases align to TRBD1. CDR3 length: 16 amino acids. V lost 4 bases to trimming and J lost 1 base; unmatched junction nucleotides: 13. Germline loops: CDR1 SQVTM, CDR2 ANQGSEA. This CDR3 reads CSVAPRTGPSSYEQYF. Here the CDR3 DNA reads TGCAGCGTTGCCCCCCGGACAGGCCCATCGTCCTACGAGCAGTACTTC.

The V and J genes are TRBV6-1 and TRBJ2-7, with D unresolved. The germline gives CDR1 MNHNS, CDR2 SASEGT. The CDR3 is made up of 13 amino acids. Trimming removed 3 bases from V and 3 bases from J, with 9 bases in between. In DNA form, the CDR3 reads TGTGCCAGCAGTGACCTCCCCCGCTACGAGCAGTACTTC. Translation gives CASSDLPRYEQYF.

This chain uses TRBV5-4 with TRBJ1-6; D call uncertain. Germline assignment: CDR1 SGHNT and CDR2 YYREEE (reference sequence). V dropped 2 bases and J dropped 10 bases, with 13 bases sitting between them. The CDR3 is made up of 14 amino acids. This CDR3 is CASSLREPYSPLHF. CDR3 DNA: TGTGCCAGCAGCTTACGCGAGCCTTACTCACCCCTCCACTTT.

The CDR3: CASSSGQGAFYGYTF. The CDR3, as DNA: TGCGCCAGCAGCTCAGGACAGGGGGCTTTCTATGGCTACACCTTC. The chain couples TRBV5-1 to TRBJ1-2; TRBD1 matches 11 bases. Germline CDR1 is SGHRS and CDR2 is YFSETQ. The CDR3 totals 15 residues. With V trimmed by 3 bases and J by 4 bases, 5 bases remained unmatched.

The V gene is TRBV6-6, the J gene TRBJ1-2; 8 nucleotides line up with TRBD1. The V gene end was trimmed by 1 base and the J gene end by 6 bases; junction bases not matched to a gene: 7. Germline CDR1 MNHNY, CDR2 SVGAGI (reference sequence). The CDR3 is 15 residues long. The chain's CDR3 is CASSYLSGQGDGYTF. In nucleotides, the CDR3 is TGTGCCAGCAGTTACTTATCAGGACAGGGCGATGGCTACACCTTC.

The V and J genes are TRBV5-4 and TRBJ1-5; 9 bases agree with TRBD1. The V segment lost 4 bases and the J segment 5 bases; nucleotides outside the gene matches: 4. Germline-derived CDR1 and CDR2 are SGHNT and YYREEE (reference sequence). The CDR3 covers 14 residues. CDR3 nucleotides: TGTGCCAGCAGCACAGGGGGCGCAGATCAGCCCCAGCATTTT. This sequence encodes CASSTGGADQPQHF.

This clone was detected once. The chain combines TRBV27 with TRBJ1-2; TRBD1 might be the D (6 bases). The V gene's germline CDR1 is MNHEY and CDR2 SMNVEV (reference sequence). V shed 2 bases and J shed 4 bases, with 14 bases lying between them. This CDR3 spans 15 amino acids. CDR3 protein: CASSLSGGSGYGYTF. CDR3 nucleotide sequence: TGTGCCAGCAGTTTAAGCGGGGGCTCTGGCTATGGCTACACCTTC.

This chain connects TRBV3-1 (or the pseudogene TRBV3-2) to TRBJ1-6; D may be TRBD1 (5 bases). CDR1 is LGHDT and CDR2 is YNNKEL in the germline V gene (reference sequence). The CDR3 covers 13 residues. Trimming took 3 bases from V and 10 from J, leaving 10 bases between them. The CDR3 sequence is CASSQARVSPLHF. DNA for the CDR3: TGTGCCAGCAGCCAGGCCAGGGTGTCACCCCTCCACTTT.

The V and J genes are TRBV10-2 and TRBJ1-1; 8 nucleotides align to TRBD1. Trimming took 8 bases from V and 1 from J; bases not matched to a gene: 18. CDR3 length equals 18 residues. CDR1 WSHSY and CDR2 SAAADI come from the germline V gene. CDR3 sequence reads: CASYRIYRGTGKNTEAFF. CDR3 DNA: TGCGCCAGCTACCGGATATACAGGGGGACGGGGAAGAACACTGAAGCTTTCTTT.

The chain employs TRBV2 and TRBJ2-1, with D tentatively TRBD1 (5 bases). This CDR3 is 13 amino acids long. Germline assignment: CDR1 SNHLY and CDR2 FYNNEI. Trimming removed 6 bases from V and 4 bases from J, with 10 bases in between. CDR3 residues: CASRADSYNEQFF. In DNA form, the CDR3 reads TGTGCCAGCAGAGCCGACAGTTACAATGAGCAGTTCTTC.

This chain connects TRBV7-2 to TRBJ2-7; the match to TRBD2 covers 10 bases. Losses at the gene ends were 4 bases for V and 4 bases for J; bases not matched to a gene: 7. The CDR3 has 15 residues. Germline V CDR1 and CDR2: SGHTA, FQGNSA. The CDR3 bases are TGTGCCAGCAGCTCCTTAGCGGGGGGCTTTTACGAGCAGTACTTC. This translates into CASSSLAGGFYEQYF.

The gene calls are TRBV6-6 and TRBJ1-1, with TRBD1 as a possible D gene (5 bases). The CDR3 has 12 residues. Germline loops: CDR1 MNHNY, CDR2 SVGAGI (reference sequence). The V end was cut by 1 base, the J end by 7 bases, with 7 bases between. The DNA for the CDR3 is TGTGCCAGCAGTTACTGGGGGGGTGAAGCTTTCTTT. Amino acid sequence: CASSYWGGEAFF.

CDR3 sequence (DNA): TGTGCCTGGAGCCCCGGGAGGTTGGTTGATGAGCAGTTCTTC. This sequence encodes CAWSPGRLVDEQFF. This chain connects TRBV30 to TRBJ2-1; 7 nucleotides match TRBD2. Looked up from germline, CDR1 is GTSNPN and CDR2 is SVGIG (reference sequence). The trim removed 3 bases at V and 8 bases at J, leaving 10 bases unmatched. The CDR3 extends over 14 amino acids.

The chain uses TRBV7-2 and TRBJ2-1, with D possibly matching TRBD2 (5 bases). There are 13 residues in the CDR3. Germline loops: CDR1 SGHTA, CDR2 FQGNSA. V shed 0 bases and J shed 9 bases, with 9 bases lying between them. CDR3: CASSLALASEQFF. In nucleotides, the CDR3 is TGTGCCAGCAGCTTAGCGCTAGCCAGTGAGCAGTTCTTC.

The V gene is TRBV6-5, the J gene TRBJ1-5, with 9 positions matching TRBD1. The length of the CDR3 is 13 residues. Germline loops: CDR1 MNHEY, CDR2 SVGAGI. The V gene end was trimmed by 4 bases and the J gene end by 7 bases; junction bases not matched to a gene: 2. The CDR3 DNA sequence: TGTGCCAGCAGTTGGGACAGGGTCCAGCCCCAGCATTTT. Encoded protein: CASSWDRVQPQHF.

V gene TRBV7-3 combines with J gene TRBJ2-3, with D hard to call. Trimming pared 4 bases from V and 0 bases from J, leaving 2 bases between. Germline V gene lookup returns CDR1 SGHTA and CDR2 FQGTGA. This CDR3 has 12 residues. For the CDR3, the DNA is TGTGCCAGCAGCTCGAGCACAGATACGCAGTATTTT. Its protein is CASSSSTDTQYF.